This T cell receptor (beta chain) derives from a study of blood T cell repertoires in COVID-19. In the study overall: COVID-19 samples, acute and convalescent, were from the United States, Italy and Spain. T cells, B-cell-depleted T cells, or PBMCs supplied cDNA or gDNA.

The junction had 4 bases not matched to a gene; V was cut back by 2 bases and J by 1 base. This CDR3 region has 15 residues. Germline V gives CDR1 SGHRS, CDR2 YFSETQ. Sequenced by immunoSEQ multiplex PCR; TCRdb stores in-frame clones only, minus some. The table shows 100,000 to 150,000 clones, with roughly 82% occurring only once. The TCR was taken from a human donor in a cohort sampled during active COVID-19. The chain couples TRBV5-1 to TRBJ2-7; 9 positions match TRBD2. Sequencing input: peripheral blood. The chain's CDR3 is CASSLTGLASYEQYF. The CDR3 DNA reads TGCGCCAGCAGCTTAACGGGACTAGCATCCTACGAGCAGTACTTC.